This T cell receptor beta chain was documented in a study of Graves' ophthalmopathy and Graves' hyperthyroidism. For the study at large: Pretreatment peripheral blood was obtained at initial diagnosis. Study-wide findings and caveats: Appearing in blood as well were most expanded thyroid clonotypes above 0.001 frequency.

The TCR beta CDR3 regions underwent amplification from RNA transcripts. The library came from an HTBI-primed first-round RT-PCR and a second-round multiplex PCR. TCRdb re-called the multiplex PCR reads through MiXCR, storing one row per CDR3 protein. The sample shows 680,000 or so distinct CDR3 sequences, 22% of them seen only once. Losses at the gene ends were 5 bases for V and 7 bases for J; bases not matched to a gene: 11. CDR3 length equals 13 residues. Looked up from germline, CDR1 is DFQATT and CDR2 is SNEGSKA (reference sequence). This clonotype was observed a handful of times. Its antigen is still unknown.

The source is a woman between 18 and 29 years old with stable Graves' hyperthyroidism. Some clones in this sample may be carry-over from other donors' samples. The chain employs TRBV20-1 and TRBJ2-7, with 7 bases aligning to TRBD2. Sequencing used peripheral blood. The chain's CDR3 is CSAEAGAAKEQYF. As DNA, the CDR3 is TGCAGTGCTGAGGCGGGAGCCGCTAAGGAGCAGTACTTC.